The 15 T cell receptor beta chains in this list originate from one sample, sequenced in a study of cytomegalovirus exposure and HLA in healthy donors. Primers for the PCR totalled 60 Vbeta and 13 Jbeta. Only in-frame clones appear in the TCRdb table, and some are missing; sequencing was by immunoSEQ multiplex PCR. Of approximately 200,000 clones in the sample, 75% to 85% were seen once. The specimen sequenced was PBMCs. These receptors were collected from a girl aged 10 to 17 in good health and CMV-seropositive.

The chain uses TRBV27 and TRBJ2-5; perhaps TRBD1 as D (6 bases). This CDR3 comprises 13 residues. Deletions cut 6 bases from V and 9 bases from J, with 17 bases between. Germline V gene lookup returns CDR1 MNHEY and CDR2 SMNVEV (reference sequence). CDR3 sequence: CASRPQGPSAQYF. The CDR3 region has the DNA TGTGCCAGCAGGCCACAGGGCCCGTCGGCCCAGTACTTC.

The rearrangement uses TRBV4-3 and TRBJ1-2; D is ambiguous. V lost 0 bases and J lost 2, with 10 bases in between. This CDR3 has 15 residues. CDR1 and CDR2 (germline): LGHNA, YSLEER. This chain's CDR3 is CASSQDRGENYGYTF. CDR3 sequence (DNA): TGCGCCAGCAGCCAAGATCGGGGAGAGAACTATGGCTACACCTTC.

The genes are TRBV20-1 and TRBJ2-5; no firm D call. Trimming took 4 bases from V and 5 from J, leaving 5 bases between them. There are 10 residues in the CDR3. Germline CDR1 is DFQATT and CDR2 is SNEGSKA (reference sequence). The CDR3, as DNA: TGCAGTGCTACGGAGGAGACCCAGTACTTC. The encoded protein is CSATEETQYF.

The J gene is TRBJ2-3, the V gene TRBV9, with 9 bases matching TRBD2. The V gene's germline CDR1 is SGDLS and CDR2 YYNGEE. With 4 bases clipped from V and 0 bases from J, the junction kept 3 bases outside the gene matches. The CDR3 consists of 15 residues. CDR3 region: CASSLAGMSTDTQYF. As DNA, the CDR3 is TGTGCCAGCAGCCTAGCGGGGATGAGCACAGATACGCAGTATTTT.

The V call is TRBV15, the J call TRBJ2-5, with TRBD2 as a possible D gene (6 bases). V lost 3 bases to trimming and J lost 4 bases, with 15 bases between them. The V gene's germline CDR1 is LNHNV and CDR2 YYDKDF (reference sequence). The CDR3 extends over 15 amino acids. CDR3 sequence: CATSRGRLVSETQYF. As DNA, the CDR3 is TGTGCCACCAGCAGGGGACGACTAGTATCAGAGACCCAGTACTTC. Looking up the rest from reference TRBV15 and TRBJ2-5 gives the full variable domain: DAMVIQNPRYQVTQFGKPVTLSCSQTLNHNVMYWYQQKSSQAPKLLFHYYDKDFNNEADTPDNFQSRRPNTSFCFLDIRSPGLGDTAMYLCATSRGRLVSETQYFGPGTRLLVL.

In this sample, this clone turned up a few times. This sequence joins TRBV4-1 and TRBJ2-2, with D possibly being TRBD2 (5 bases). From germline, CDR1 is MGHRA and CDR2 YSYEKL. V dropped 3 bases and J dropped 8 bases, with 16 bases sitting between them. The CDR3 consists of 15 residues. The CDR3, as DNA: TGCGCCAGCAGCCATGCCGGGGATCCGGAGGGGGAGCTGTTTTTT. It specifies CASSHAGDPEGELFF.

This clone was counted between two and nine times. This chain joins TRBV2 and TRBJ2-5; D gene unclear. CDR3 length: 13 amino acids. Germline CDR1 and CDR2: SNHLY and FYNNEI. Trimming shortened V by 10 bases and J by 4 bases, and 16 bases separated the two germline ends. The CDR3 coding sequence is TGTGCCACCCATCGCGGTCGATCAGAGACCCAGTACTTC. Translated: CATHRGRSETQYF.

The CDR3 is CASSDRADTGELFF. The CDR3 bases are TGTGCCAGCAGTGACAGGGCGGATACCGGGGAGCTGTTTTTT. The genes are TRBV6-1 and TRBJ2-2; TRBD1 is a possible D gene (5 bases). V lost 3 bases and J 5 bases, leaving 10 bases between the germline ends. The CDR3 is made up of 14 amino acids. Germline assignment: CDR1 MNHNS and CDR2 SASEGT.

The DNA for the CDR3 is TGTGCCAGCAGCCCAACCGCAGGGACCTACAATGAGCAGTTCTTC. Its protein product is CASSPTAGTYNEQFF. This rearrangement joins TRBV7-2 to TRBJ2-1; a weak D match, TRBD1 (5 bases). Trimming stripped 5 bases from V and 2 bases from J, with 13 bases between. Germline assignment: CDR1 SGHTA and CDR2 FQGNSA. The CDR3 contains 15 residues.

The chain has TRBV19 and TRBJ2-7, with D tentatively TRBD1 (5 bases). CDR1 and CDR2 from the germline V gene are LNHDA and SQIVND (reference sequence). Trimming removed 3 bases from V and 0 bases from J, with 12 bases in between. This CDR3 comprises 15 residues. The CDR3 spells CASSMRQPYSYEQYF. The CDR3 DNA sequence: TGTGCCAGTAGTATGCGACAGCCCTACTCCTACGAGCAGTACTTC.

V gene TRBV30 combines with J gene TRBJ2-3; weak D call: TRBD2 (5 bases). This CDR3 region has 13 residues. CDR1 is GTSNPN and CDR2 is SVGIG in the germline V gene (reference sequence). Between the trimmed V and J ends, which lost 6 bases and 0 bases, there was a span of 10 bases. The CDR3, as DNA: TGTGCCTGCAGTCGAGGGAGCACAGATACGCAGTATTTT. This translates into CACSRGSTDTQYF.

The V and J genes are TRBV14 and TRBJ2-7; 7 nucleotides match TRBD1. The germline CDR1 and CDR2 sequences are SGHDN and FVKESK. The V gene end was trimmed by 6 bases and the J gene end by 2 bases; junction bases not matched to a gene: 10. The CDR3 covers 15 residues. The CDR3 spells CASRRGRDRTYEQYF. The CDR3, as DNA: TGTGCCAGCAGAAGAGGCAGGGACAGAACCTACGAGCAGTACTTC.

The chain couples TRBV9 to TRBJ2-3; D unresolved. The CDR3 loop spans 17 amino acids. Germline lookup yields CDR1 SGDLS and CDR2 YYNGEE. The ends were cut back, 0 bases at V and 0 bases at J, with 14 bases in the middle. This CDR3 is CASSVAPSPPSTDTQYF. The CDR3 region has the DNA TGTGCCAGCAGCGTAGCCCCCTCCCCCCCTAGCACAGATACGCAGTATTTT.

The CDR3 loop reads CSVRENTEAFF. CDR3 DNA sequence: TGCAGCGTTCGGGAGAACACTGAAGCTTTCTTT. The chain is built from TRBV29-1 and TRBJ1-1; D unresolved. CDR1 and CDR2 from the germline V gene are SQVTM and ANQGSEA. This CDR3 has 11 amino acids. V was shortened by 5 bases and J by 1 base, with 5 bases between the two germline ends.

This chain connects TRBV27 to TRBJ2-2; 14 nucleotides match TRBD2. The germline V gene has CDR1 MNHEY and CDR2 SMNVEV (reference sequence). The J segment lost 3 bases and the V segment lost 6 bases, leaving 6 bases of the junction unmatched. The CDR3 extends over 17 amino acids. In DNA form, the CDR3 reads TGTGCCAGCAGAGGGACTAGCGGGGGTTTATACACCGGGGAGCTGTTTTTT. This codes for CASRGTSGGLYTGELFF.